This note documents a single T cell receptor (beta chain) sequence. TCRdb reprocessed the RT-PCR reads via MiXCR and lists one record per CDR3 protein. The profile shows fewer than 700,000 distinct CDR3 sequences, around 13% of them singletons. The sample originates from a study of response to subunit inactivated influenza vaccine. Per germline, CDR1 DFQATT and CDR2 SNEGSKA (reference sequence). The CDR3 totals 12 residues. The V gene lost 5 bases and the J gene lost 4 bases, with 12 bases spanning the gap. The TCR originated in a man aged 50 or older who received an inactivated influenza vaccine. The V and J genes are TRBV20-1 and TRBJ2-7, with D perhaps TRBD2 (5 bases). The sequencing here drew on PBMCs from blood, taken 45 days after vaccination. CDR3 coding DNA: TGCAGTGCTCCCCGGGGAAGATACGAGCAGTACTTC. It translates to CSAPRGRYEQYF.